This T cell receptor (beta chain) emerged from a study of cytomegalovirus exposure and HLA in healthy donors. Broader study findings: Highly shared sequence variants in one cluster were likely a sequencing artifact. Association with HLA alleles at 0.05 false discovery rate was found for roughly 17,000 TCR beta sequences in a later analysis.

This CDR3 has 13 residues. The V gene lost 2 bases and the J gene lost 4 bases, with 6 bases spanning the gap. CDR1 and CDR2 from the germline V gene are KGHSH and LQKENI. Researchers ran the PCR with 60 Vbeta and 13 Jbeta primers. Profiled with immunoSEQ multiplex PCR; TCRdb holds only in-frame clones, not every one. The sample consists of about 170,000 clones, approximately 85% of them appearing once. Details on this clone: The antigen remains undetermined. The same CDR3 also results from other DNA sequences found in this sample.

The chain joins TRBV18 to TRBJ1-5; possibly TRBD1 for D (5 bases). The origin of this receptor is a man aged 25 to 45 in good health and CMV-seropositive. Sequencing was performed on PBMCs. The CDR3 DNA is TGTGCCAGCTCACCAGGGGGGAATCAGCCCCAGCATTTT. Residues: CASSPGGNQPQHF. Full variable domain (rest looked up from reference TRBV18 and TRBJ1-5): NAGVMQNPRHLVRRRGQEARLRCSPMKGHSHVYWYRQLPEEGLKFMVYLQKENIIDESGMPKERFSAEFPKEGPSILRIQQVVRGDSAAYFCASSPGGNQPQHFGDGTRLSIL.